The T cell receptor beta chain under discussion was sequenced for a study of beta chain features in type 1 diabetes. About the research overall: No age, gender or cell yield differences were seen between patients and healthy donors. Study results and limitations: In every one of the four CD4+ subsets, TCRB CDR3s were moderately but significantly shorter in Type 1 diabetes patients. There were fewer insertions and more deletions at the VDJ junctions of type 1 diabetes patients.

Expressed TCRB transcripts were sequenced because the entire RNA isolate underwent reverse transcription. Profiling relied on immunoSEQ multiplex PCR, and the TCRdb table lists in-frame clones only, not all of them. The sample records 600,000 or so clones, around 15% being singletons. Germline-derived CDR1 and CDR2 are SQVTM and ANQGSEA. The ends lost 3 bases at V and 1 base at J; junction bases unmatched: 5. This CDR3 spans 14 amino acids. Every donor provided one heparinised blood draw, which averaged about 110 mL. Purities over 98% were achieved in all sorted populations. This clone was seen a few times. The antigen is not known.

Sequencing was done on a sample of naive CD4+ T cells from blood. The receptor comes from a young man with type 1 diabetes. The genes are TRBV29-1 and TRBJ2-5; 7 nucleotides align to TRBD2. The CDR3 loop is CSVDSSGVQETQYF. In DNA form, the CDR3 reads TGCAGCGTTGATTCTAGCGGAGTCCAAGAGACCCAGTACTTC.